A single sample gave rise to the 15 T cell receptor beta chains below, sequenced in a study of cytomegalovirus exposure and HLA in healthy donors. The PCR ran on 60 Vbeta and 13 Jbeta primers. Repertoires were generated with immunoSEQ multiplex PCR, while TCRdb's copy carries only in-frame clones and drops some. This sample has 200,000 or so clones, with roughly 85% found just once. Material for sequencing was PBMCs. The source of these receptors is a man younger than 35 in good health and CMV-seronegative.

This clone was recorded a few times. This chain connects TRBV12-5 to TRBJ2-2; TRBD2 matches 11 bases. Germline V gene sequence: CDR1 LGHNT, CDR2 FRNRAP. The CDR3 covers 15 residues. V trimming: 3 bases; J trimming: 5 bases; junction bases outside the gene matches: 2. The CDR3 DNA reads as TGTGCTAGTGGTTTAAGACTAGCGGGGACCGGGGAGCTGTTTTTT. As protein: CASGLRLAGTGELFF. Full variable domain (missing parts from reference TRBV12-5 and TRBJ2-2): DARVTQTPRHKVTEMGQEVTMRCQPILGHNTVFWYRQTMMQGLELLAYFRNRAPLDDSGMPKDRFSAEMPDATLATLKIQPSEPRDSAVYFCASGLRLAGTGELFFGEGSRLTVL.

The J gene is TRBJ1-5, the V gene TRBV19; TRBD1 matches 7 bases. From germline, CDR1 is LNHDA and CDR2 SQIVND (reference sequence). This CDR3 region has 14 residues. J lost 7 bases, V lost 6 bases, and 9 bases had no gene match. The CDR3 DNA sequence: TGTGCCAGTAGCGTAGACAGGGCAGGACAGCCCCAGCATTTT. The encoded protein is CASSVDRAGQPQHF.

The CDR3 is CASSRGKVDPVETQYF. CDR3 nucleotides: TGTGCCAGCAGCCGGGGGAAAGTGGACCCGGTGGAGACCCAGTACTTC. The V gene is TRBV7-9, the J gene TRBJ2-5, with a possible D match to TRBD2 (6 bases). The CDR3 contains 16 residues. The V end was cut by 5 bases, the J end by 5 bases, with 21 bases between. The germline gives CDR1 SEHNR, CDR2 FQNEAQ (reference sequence).

V usage is TRBV7-2 and J usage is TRBJ2-1; no reliable D call. The CDR3 contains 13 residues. CDR1 SGHTA and CDR2 FQGNSA come from the germline V gene. Trimming removed 7 bases at V and 3 bases at J, with 10 bases between. CDR3 nucleotides: TGTGCCAGCACCCCTTCGTTCTACAATGAGCAGTTCTTC. This translates into CASTPSFYNEQFF.

The J gene is TRBJ2-1, the V gene TRBV7-3; TRBD1 agrees at 9 bases. Germline values: CDR1 SGHTA, CDR2 FQGTGA. The CDR3 contains 12 residues. The V segment lost 4 bases and the J segment 9 bases; nucleotides outside the gene matches: 1. CDR3 nucleotide sequence: TGTGCCAGCAGCTCACAGGGGGCTGAGCAGTTCTTC. This codes for CASSSQGAEQFF.

The table lists this clone with a few counts. This chain joins TRBV27 and TRBJ1-4; D uncertain. The V gene lost 4 bases and the J gene lost 4 bases, with 7 bases spanning the gap. This CDR3 has 13 residues. Germline V gene sequence: CDR1 MNHEY, CDR2 SMNVEV (reference sequence). The CDR3 DNA reads as TGTGCCAGCAGTTCCTTTTTTAATGAAAAACTGTTTTTT. This gives the protein CASSSFFNEKLFF.

The chain joins TRBV5-6 to TRBJ1-5; 8 bases line up with TRBD1. This CDR3 spans 16 amino acids. Germline loops: CDR1 SGHDT, CDR2 YYEEEE. V dropped 2 bases and J dropped 3; count of bases not matched to a gene: 7. The CDR3 region has the DNA TGTGCCAGCAGCTTAGCACAGGGGGTTTTCAATCAGCCCCAGCATTTT. Protein product: CASSLAQGVFNQPQHF.

V is TRBV5-4 and J is TRBJ2-1; D is unresolved. V was clipped by 0 bases and J by 0 bases, with 10 bases between them. The CDR3 runs 16 residues. Germline CDR1 SGHNT, CDR2 YYREEE (reference sequence). The CDR3 sequence is CASSLEPSGSYNEQFF. DNA for the CDR3: TGTGCCAGCAGCTTGGAGCCGTCGGGCTCCTACAATGAGCAGTTCTTC.

In its sample, this clone was seen once. This chain connects TRBV12-5 to TRBJ2-5; TRBD2 agrees at 9 bases. CDR3 size: 16 residues. Unmatched junction bases numbered 8, after V lost 6 bases and J lost 0 bases. Per the germline V gene, CDR1 is LGHNT and CDR2 is FRNRAP. CDR3 DNA sequence: TGTGCTAGTGGGTTTAGCGGGGGCCTGTACCAAGAGACCCAGTACTTC. Its protein is CASGFSGGLYQETQYF.

This clone came up once. This sequence joins TRBV12-5 and TRBJ2-3; TRBD2 matches at 7 bases. The V and J ends lost 6 bases and 3 bases, in that order; junction bases with no gene match: 24. CDR1 is LGHNT, CDR2 FRNRAP, per germline. The length of the CDR3 is 20 residues. Here the CDR3 DNA reads TGTGCTAGTGGCCTGAGCGGCGGGGGTCTACATAAGAGATGGACAGATACGCAGTATTTT. This gives the protein CASGLSGGGLHKRWTDTQYF.

The J gene is TRBJ2-7, the V gene TRBV4-3; TRBD2 agrees at 14 bases. The V gene end was trimmed by 1 base and the J gene end by 4 bases; junction bases not matched to a gene: 0. From germline, CDR1 is LGHNA and CDR2 YSLEER. The CDR3 has 15 amino acids. Here the CDR3 DNA reads TGCGCCAGCAGCCAAGGGACTAGCGGGAGGTACGAGCAGTACTTC. This translates into CASSQGTSGRYEQYF.

This clone was detected once. The rearrangement links TRBV29-1 to TRBJ1-1; the D is unclear. The V end lost 5 bases, the J end lost 0 bases, and 4 bases lay between the germline ends. The CDR3 covers 11 residues. The germline V gene has CDR1 SQVTM and CDR2 ANQGSEA. The DNA for the CDR3 is TGCAGCGTTCGGGTGAACACTGAAGCTTTCTTT. Translated, it gives CSVRVNTEAFF.

The V gene is TRBV9, the J gene TRBJ2-2, with D maybe TRBD1 (6 bases). Trimming left V 4 bases short and J 7 bases short, with 14 bases between. CDR3 size: 14 residues. Germline V gene sequence: CDR1 SGDLS, CDR2 YYNGEE. For the CDR3, the DNA is TGTGCCAGCAGCCCACGAGGGGACATCGGGGAGCTGTTTTTT. Encoded protein: CASSPRGDIGELFF.

This clone was found a few times. The rearrangement uses TRBV2 and TRBJ1-4; D may be TRBD1 (5 bases). CDR1 and CDR2 (germline): SNHLY, FYNNEI. The CDR3 runs 16 residues. V lost 3 bases, J lost 7 bases, and 18 bases lay in between. For the CDR3, the DNA is TGTGCCAGCAGTGATCTCAGGGCTGCCCGGGCTGAAAAACTGTTTTTT. Its translation: CASSDLRAARAEKLFF. Using reference TRBV2 and TRBJ1-4 for the parts outside the CDR3, the full variable domain is EPEVTQTPSHQVTQMGQEVILRCVPISNHLYFYWYRQILGQKVEFLVSFYNNEISEKSEIFDDQFSVERPDGSNFTLKIRSTKLEDSAMYFCASSDLRAARAEKLFFGSGTQLSVL.

The chain links TRBV5-5 to TRBJ2-3, with 7 bases matching TRBD2. J lost 2 bases, V lost 3 bases, and 6 bases had no gene match. The V gene's germline CDR1 is SGHKS and CDR2 YYEKEE (reference sequence). This CDR3 has 15 residues. This CDR3 is CASSWERGDTDTQYF. The CDR3 DNA reads TGTGCCAGCAGCTGGGAGCGGGGCGACACAGATACGCAGTATTTT.